One and the same sample provided the 26 T cell receptor beta chains below, sequenced in a study of Ad26.COV2.S vaccination and SARS-CoV-2 variants. Sequencing used immunoSEQ multiplex PCR; TCRdb keeps in-frame clones, though not all of them. The table shows roughly 150,000 clones, with 86% occurring only once. The sample in question was peripheral blood, obtained after recovery from COVID-19. The receptors shown here come from a human donor who had recovered from COVID-19.

This chain's CDR3 is CASSFRLGDRGLNSPLHF. The CDR3 bases are TGTGCCAGCAGCTTTCGACTCGGGGACAGGGGCCTTAATTCACCCCTCCACTTT. V is TRBV5-4 and J is TRBJ1-6, with 10 bases identical to TRBD1. Losses at the gene ends were 2 bases for V and 6 bases for J; bases not matched to a gene: 11. Germline V gene sequence: CDR1 SGHNT, CDR2 YYREEE (reference sequence). The CDR3 contains 18 residues.

The table lists this clone with a count of one. This chain uses TRBV2 with TRBJ2-3; unclear D gene. The CDR3 runs 11 residues. V lost 8 bases, J lost 6 bases, and 9 bases lay in between. Germline loops: CDR1 SNHLY, CDR2 FYNNEI. The DNA of the CDR3 is TGTGCCAGCCACCTCGGGGATACGCAGTATTTT. Translation: CASHLGDTQYF.

V and J are TRBV5-4 and TRBJ1-2; 9 bases are a match to TRBD1. CDR3 length: 13 amino acids. The junction had 5 bases not matched to a gene; V was cut back by 5 bases and J by 6 bases. The germline V gene has CDR1 SGHNT and CDR2 YYREEE (reference sequence). The CDR3 DNA sequence: TGTGCCAGCAGTGGACAGGGGATTGATGGCTACACCTTC. It specifies CASSGQGIDGYTF.

The chain recombines TRBV5-4 with TRBJ1-2; 9 positions match TRBD1. Germline values: CDR1 SGHNT, CDR2 YYREEE (reference sequence). The length of the CDR3 is 15 residues. The ends lost 0 bases at V and 4 bases at J; junction bases unmatched: 4. DNA for the CDR3: TGTGCCAGCAGCTTGGGGGACAGGGACATCTATGGCTACACCTTC. Translating gives CASSLGDRDIYGYTF.

To note about this clone: Other DNA sequences within the sample encode an identical CDR3. V gene TRBV28 combines with J gene TRBJ2-6, with TRBD2 as a possible D gene (5 bases). The CDR3 contains 15 residues. CDR1 and CDR2 (germline): MDHEN, SYDVKM. V was clipped by 2 bases and J by 1 base, with 6 bases between them. CDR3 sequence reads: CASSLRGSGANVLTF. CDR3 DNA sequence: TGTGCCAGCAGTTTACGGGGATCTGGGGCCAACGTCCTGACTTTC.

The chain combines TRBV24-1 with TRBJ2-2; maybe TRBD2 (6 bases). Per the germline V gene, CDR1 is KGHDR and CDR2 is SFDVKD. Trimming removed 2 bases from V and 4 bases from J, with 7 bases in between. The length of the CDR3 is 14 residues. CDR3 in DNA: TGTGCCACCAGTGATTGGGGGGTCACCGGGGAGCTGTTTTTT. Amino acid sequence: CATSDWGVTGELFF.

This chain uses TRBV28 with TRBJ1-5; a weak D match, TRBD1 (6 bases). Trimming stripped 1 base from V and 9 bases from J, with 13 bases between. CDR3 length: 14 residues. Per the germline V gene, CDR1 is MDHEN and CDR2 is SYDVKM. The CDR3 nucleotides are TGTGCCAGCAGTTTATCCGGAGGGGGGGGGCCCCAGCATTTT. Protein sequence: CASSLSGGGGPQHF.

This CDR3 is CASGHRNTGELFF. In DNA form, the CDR3 reads TGTGCTAGTGGACACAGAAACACCGGGGAGCTGTTTTTT. This chain joins TRBV12-5 and TRBJ2-2; D ambiguous. V was pared by 6 bases and J by 2 bases, with 7 bases between. Germline V CDR1 and CDR2: LGHNT, FRNRAP. This CDR3 has 13 residues.

V gene TRBV28 combines with J gene TRBJ1-2; D is possibly TRBD1 (5 bases). V shed 6 bases and J shed 2 bases, with 16 bases lying between them. The CDR3 spans 15 residues. Germline V gene data show CDR1 as MDHEN and CDR2 as SYDVKM. In nucleotides, the CDR3 is TGTGCCAGCAGAATGGTGGGGGGAGCAAACTATGGCTACACCTTC. This encodes CASRMVGGANYGYTF.

The chain links TRBV29-1 to TRBJ1-1; no clear D. CDR3 length equals 13 residues. Germline assignment: CDR1 SQVTM and CDR2 ANQGSEA. V lost 6 bases and J 0 bases, leaving 11 bases between the germline ends. The CDR3 protein is CSVLLVLNTEAFF. For the CDR3, the DNA is TGCAGCGTGCTCCTAGTACTGAACACTGAAGCTTTCTTT.

This clone was picked up a small number of times. The chain combines TRBV2 with TRBJ1-5, with D unresolved. The CDR3 has 12 amino acids. Trimming shortened V by 3 bases and J by 1 base, and 1 base separated the two germline ends. The germline CDR1 and CDR2 sequences are SNHLY and FYNNEI. As DNA, the CDR3 is TGTGCCAGCAGTGAGAGCAATCAGCCCCAGCATTTT. Its translation is CASSESNQPQHF.

The chain links TRBV18 to TRBJ2-5, with D possibly matching TRBD1 (6 bases). Trimming took off 4 bases at V and 2 bases at J, with 11 bases between the two ends. The CDR3 spans 14 residues. Germline assignment: CDR1 KGHSH and CDR2 LQKENI. The CDR3 region is CASSRPGQQETQYF. CDR3 coding DNA: TGTGCCAGCTCACGTCCGGGACAACAAGAGACCCAGTACTTC.

Here the CDR3 reads CASSSGQADYNEQFF. The CDR3 coding sequence is TGCGCCAGCAGCTCCGGACAGGCGGATTACAATGAGCAGTTCTTC. This sequence joins TRBV5-1 and TRBJ2-1, with 7 bases matching TRBD1. The germline V gene encodes CDR1 SGHRS and CDR2 YFSETQ. V shed 3 bases, J shed 4 bases, and the junction held 7 bases outside the gene matches. This CDR3 spans 15 amino acids.

The chain's CDR3 is CASSWGQRNEKLFF. DNA for the CDR3: TGTGCCAGCAGTTGGGGACAGCGGAATGAAAAACTGTTTTTT. The rearrangement uses TRBV6-2 or TRBV6-3 and TRBJ1-4; 7 bases agree with TRBD1. Per germline, CDR1 MNHEY and CDR2 SVGEGT. V gave up 4 bases and J gave up 5 bases; unmatched junction bases: 4. This CDR3 comprises 14 residues.

V and J are TRBV4-1 and TRBJ1-2; the D is unclear. The V end lost 1 base, the J end lost 5 bases, and 17 bases lay between the germline ends. CDR1 and CDR2 from the germline V gene are MGHRA and YSYEKL. The CDR3 length is 16 residues. CDR3 sequence: CASSQVLGREGYGYTF. The CDR3, as DNA: TGCGCCAGCAGCCAAGTTTTAGGGAGGGAAGGTTATGGCTACACCTTC.

The V call is TRBV2, the J call TRBJ1-3, with D uncertain. CDR3 length: 14 amino acids. With 10 bases removed from V and 0 bases from J, the gap between germline ends came to 13 bases. CDR1 and CDR2 from the germline V gene are SNHLY and FYNNEI. As DNA, the CDR3 is TGTGCCACCCGGACTGCCACCTCTGGAAACACCATATATTTT. This gives the protein CATRTATSGNTIYF.

The chain is built from TRBV19 and TRBJ1-2, with D unclear. Trimming took off 2 bases at V and 0 bases at J, with 16 bases between the two ends. This CDR3 is 17 amino acids long. Germline values: CDR1 LNHDA, CDR2 SQIVND (reference sequence). In DNA form, the CDR3 reads TGTGCCAGTAGTATATTTGGCCTGAGGGCTACTAACTATGGCTACACCTTC. Its translation is CASSIFGLRATNYGYTF.

This clone was seen more than once but under ten times. The genes are TRBV27 and TRBJ2-7; D possibly corresponds to TRBD2 (7 bases). CDR3 size: 15 residues. Between the trimmed V and J ends, which lost 5 bases and 4 bases, there was a span of 18 bases. CDR1 and CDR2 (germline): MNHEY, SMNVEV (reference sequence). The chain's CDR3 is CASSPAGALIYEQYF. The CDR3 nucleotides are TGTGCCAGCAGTCCCGCGGGGGCGCTTATTTACGAGCAGTACTTC.

The gene calls are TRBV10-3 and TRBJ2-1; no clear D. CDR1 ENHRY and CDR2 SYGVKD come from the germline V gene. V was shortened by 6 bases and J by 7 bases, with 13 bases between the two germline ends. This CDR3 is 13 amino acids long. The CDR3 region has the DNA TGTGCCATCAGCGGCCTAGATGCAAATGAGCAGTTCTTC. The encoded protein is CAISGLDANEQFF.

The chain links TRBV28 to TRBJ2-7; possible D gene TRBD2, 5 bases. The CDR3 runs to 16 residues. Germline CDR1 is MDHEN and CDR2 is SYDVKM. Trimming cost V 3 bases and J 3 bases, with 18 bases left between them. CDR3 nucleotides: TGTGCCAGCAGTTTGGCGGGTTTTGGACCCTTCTACGAGCAGTACTTC. This codes for CASSLAGFGPFYEQYF.

This clone has only a few counts. This sequence joins TRBV7-9 and TRBJ1-1; D is unresolved. The V and J ends lost 2 bases and 3 bases respectively, with 7 bases between them. CDR1 is SEHNR, CDR2 FQNEAQ, per germline (reference sequence). The CDR3 totals 13 residues. The CDR3 DNA reads as TGTGCCAGCAGCTTAAGCGGGGACACTGAAGCTTTCTTT. Its protein is CASSLSGDTEAFF.

This chain connects TRBV6-2 or TRBV6-3 to TRBJ2-5; perhaps D is TRBD1 or TRBD2 (5 bases each). V lost 4 bases, J lost 1 base, and 16 bases lay in between. CDR3 size: 16 residues. The germline V gene encodes CDR1 MNHEY and CDR2 SVGEGT. This CDR3 is CASSWDGYEGQETQYF. The CDR3 DNA follows: TGTGCCAGCAGTTGGGACGGATACGAAGGCCAAGAGACCCAGTACTTC.

The chain carries TRBV24-1 and TRBJ2-3, with no clear D. CDR1 is KGHDR and CDR2 is SFDVKD in the germline V gene. V was trimmed by 3 bases and J by 6 bases, leaving 9 bases between them. This CDR3 spans 13 amino acids. This CDR3 is CATSDPPPDTQYF. The DNA for the CDR3 is TGTGCCACCAGTGATCCCCCACCGGATACGCAGTATTTT.

This chain joins TRBV10-3 and TRBJ1-6, with 7 positions matching TRBD1. The germline V gene has CDR1 ENHRY and CDR2 SYGVKD. V was pared by 6 bases and J by 3 bases, with 14 bases of the junction left unmatched. The CDR3 extends over 18 amino acids. CDR3 in amino acids: CAISDVPKGAGYNSPLHF. DNA for the CDR3: TGTGCCATCAGCGACGTTCCCAAGGGGGCCGGCTATAATTCACCCCTCCACTTT.

This sequence joins TRBV27 and TRBJ2-3; tentatively, D is TRBD2 (6 bases). Trimming stripped 6 bases from V and 3 bases from J, with 10 bases between. The germline V gene encodes CDR1 MNHEY and CDR2 SMNVEV (reference sequence). This CDR3 has 13 residues. The CDR3, as DNA: TGTGCCAGCAGGGAGGGGCGAACAGATACGCAGTATTTT. The encoded protein is CASREGRTDTQYF.

The gene calls are TRBV19 and TRBJ1-1; the D is unclear. The CDR3 runs to 13 residues. Trimming shortened V by 6 bases and J by 1 base, and 9 bases separated the two germline ends. Germline loops: CDR1 LNHDA, CDR2 SQIVND (reference sequence). CDR3 DNA sequence: TGTGCCAGTAGGGTGGTGGGGAACACTGAAGCTTTCTTT. Translated, it gives CASRVVGNTEAFF.